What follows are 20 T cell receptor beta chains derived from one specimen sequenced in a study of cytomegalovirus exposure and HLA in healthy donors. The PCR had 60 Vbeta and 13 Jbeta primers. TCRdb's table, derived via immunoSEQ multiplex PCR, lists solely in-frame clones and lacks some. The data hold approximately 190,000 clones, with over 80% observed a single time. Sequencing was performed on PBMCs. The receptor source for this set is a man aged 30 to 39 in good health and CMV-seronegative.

This chain's CDR3 is CASSQAPTTGGGWGTEAFF. For the CDR3, the DNA is TGTGCCAGCAGCCAAGCCCCCACGACAGGGGGCGGTTGGGGCACTGAAGCTTTCTTT. The chain couples TRBV14 to TRBJ1-1; 10 bases fit TRBD1. The CDR3 totals 19 residues. The germline CDR1 and CDR2 sequences are SGHDN and FVKESK. Trimming removed 1 base from V and 4 bases from J; junction bases left unmatched: 15.

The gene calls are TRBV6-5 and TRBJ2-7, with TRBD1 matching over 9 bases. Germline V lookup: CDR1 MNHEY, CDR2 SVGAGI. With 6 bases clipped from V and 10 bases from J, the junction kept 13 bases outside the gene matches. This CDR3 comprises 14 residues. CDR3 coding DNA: TGTGCCAGCAGCATGCGAGGGACAGGGAATAGCCAGTACTTC. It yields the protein CASSMRGTGNSQYF.

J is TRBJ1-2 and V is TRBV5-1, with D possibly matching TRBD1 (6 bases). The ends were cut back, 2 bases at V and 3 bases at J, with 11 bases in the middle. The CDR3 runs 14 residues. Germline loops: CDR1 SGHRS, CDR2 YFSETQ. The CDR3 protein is CASSFGQPDYGYTF. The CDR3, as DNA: TGCGCCAGCAGCTTCGGACAGCCGGACTATGGCTACACCTTC.

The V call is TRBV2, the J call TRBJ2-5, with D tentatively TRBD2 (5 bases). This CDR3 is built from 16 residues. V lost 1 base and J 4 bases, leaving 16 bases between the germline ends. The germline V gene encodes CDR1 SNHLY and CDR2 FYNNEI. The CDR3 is CASSEVPAGVGETQYF. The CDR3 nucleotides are TGTGCCAGCAGTGAAGTGCCGGCGGGTGTTGGAGAGACCCAGTACTTC.

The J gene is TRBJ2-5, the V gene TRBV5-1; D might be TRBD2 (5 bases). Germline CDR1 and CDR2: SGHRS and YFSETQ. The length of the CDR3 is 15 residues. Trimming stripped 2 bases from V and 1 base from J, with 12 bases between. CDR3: CASSFRGRPQETQYF. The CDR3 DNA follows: TGCGCCAGCAGCTTTCGAGGGCGGCCCCAAGAGACCCAGTACTTC.

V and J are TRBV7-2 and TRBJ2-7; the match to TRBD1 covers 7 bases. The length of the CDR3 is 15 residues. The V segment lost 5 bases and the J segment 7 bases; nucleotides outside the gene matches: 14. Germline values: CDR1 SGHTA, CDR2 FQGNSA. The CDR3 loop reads CASSPTGRWTGEQYF. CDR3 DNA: TGTGCCAGCAGCCCGACAGGGAGATGGACCGGTGAGCAGTACTTC. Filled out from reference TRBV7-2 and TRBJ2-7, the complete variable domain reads GAGVSQSPSNKVTEKGKDVELRCDPISGHTALYWYRQSLGQGLEFLIYFQGNSAPDKSGLPSDRFSAERTGGSVSTLTIQRTQQEDSAVYLCASSPTGRWTGEQYFGPGTRLTVT.

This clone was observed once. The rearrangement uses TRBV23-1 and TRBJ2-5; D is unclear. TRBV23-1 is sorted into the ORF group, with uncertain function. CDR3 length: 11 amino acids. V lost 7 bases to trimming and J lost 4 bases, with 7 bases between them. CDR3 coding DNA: TGCGCCAGCAATTCCGGAGAGACCCAGTACTTC. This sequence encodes CASNSGETQYF.

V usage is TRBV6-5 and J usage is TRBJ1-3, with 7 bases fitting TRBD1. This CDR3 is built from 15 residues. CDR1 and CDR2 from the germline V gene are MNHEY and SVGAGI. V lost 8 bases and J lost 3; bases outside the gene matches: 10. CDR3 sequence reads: CASGRTGFFGNTIYF. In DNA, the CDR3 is TGTGCCAGCGGCCGGACAGGCTTTTTTGGAAACACCATATATTTT.

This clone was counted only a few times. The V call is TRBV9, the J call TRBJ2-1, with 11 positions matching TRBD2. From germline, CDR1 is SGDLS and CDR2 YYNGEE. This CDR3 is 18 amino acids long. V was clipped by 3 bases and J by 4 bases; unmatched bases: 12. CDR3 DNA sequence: TGTGCCAGCAGCGCAAGGACTAGCGGGCAGGCGGGATACAATGAGCAGTTCTTC. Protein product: CASSARTSGQAGYNEQFF. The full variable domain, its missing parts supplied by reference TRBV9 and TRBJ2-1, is DSGVTQTPKHLITATGQRVTLRCSPRSGDLSVYWYQQSLDQGLQFLIQYYNGEERAKGNILERFSAQQFPDLHSELNLSSLELGDSALYFCASSARTSGQAGYNEQFFGPGTRLTVL.

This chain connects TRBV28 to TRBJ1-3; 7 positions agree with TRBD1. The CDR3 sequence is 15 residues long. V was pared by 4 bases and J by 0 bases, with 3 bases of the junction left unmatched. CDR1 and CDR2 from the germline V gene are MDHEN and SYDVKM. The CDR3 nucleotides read TGTGCCAGCAGTTCAGGGACAGCCTCTGGAAACACCATATATTTT. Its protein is CASSSGTASGNTIYF.

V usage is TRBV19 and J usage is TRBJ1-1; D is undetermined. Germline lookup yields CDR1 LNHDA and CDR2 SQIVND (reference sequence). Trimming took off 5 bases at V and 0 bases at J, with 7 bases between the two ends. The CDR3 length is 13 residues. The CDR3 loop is CASSPQMNTEAFF. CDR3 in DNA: TGTGCCAGTAGTCCCCAGATGAACACTGAAGCTTTCTTT.

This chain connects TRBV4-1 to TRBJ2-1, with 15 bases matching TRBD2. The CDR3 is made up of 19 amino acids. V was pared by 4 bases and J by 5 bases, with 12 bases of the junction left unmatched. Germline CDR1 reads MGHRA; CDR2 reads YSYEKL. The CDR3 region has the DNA TGCGCCAGCAGCCCTGGGACTAGCGGGAGGACAATCCAAAACAATGAGCAGTTCTTC. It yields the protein CASSPGTSGRTIQNNEQFF.

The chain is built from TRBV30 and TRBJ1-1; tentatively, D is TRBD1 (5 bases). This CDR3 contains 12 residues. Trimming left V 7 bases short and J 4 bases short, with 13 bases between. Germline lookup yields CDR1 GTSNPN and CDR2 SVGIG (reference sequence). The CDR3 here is CALQEGGTEAFF. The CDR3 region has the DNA TGTGCCTTACAGGAGGGAGGCACTGAAGCTTTCTTT.

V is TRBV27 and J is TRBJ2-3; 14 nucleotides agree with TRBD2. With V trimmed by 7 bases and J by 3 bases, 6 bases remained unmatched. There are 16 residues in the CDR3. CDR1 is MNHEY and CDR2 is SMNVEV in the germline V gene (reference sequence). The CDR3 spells CASTGGLAGGTDTQYF. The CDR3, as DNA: TGTGCCAGCACCGGCGGACTAGCGGGGGGTACAGATACGCAGTATTTT.

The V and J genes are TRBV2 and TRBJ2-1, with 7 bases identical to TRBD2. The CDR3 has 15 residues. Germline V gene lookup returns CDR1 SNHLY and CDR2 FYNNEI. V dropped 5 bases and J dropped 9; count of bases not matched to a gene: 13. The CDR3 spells CASSRLARETGEQFF. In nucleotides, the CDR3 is TGTGCCAGCAGTCGACTAGCCCGGGAGACGGGTGAGCAGTTCTTC. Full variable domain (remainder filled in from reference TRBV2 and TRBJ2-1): EPEVTQTPSHQVTQMGQEVILRCVPISNHLYFYWYRQILGQKVEFLVSFYNNEISEKSEIFDDQFSVERPDGSNFTLKIRSTKLEDSAMYFCASSRLARETGEQFFGPGTRLTVL.

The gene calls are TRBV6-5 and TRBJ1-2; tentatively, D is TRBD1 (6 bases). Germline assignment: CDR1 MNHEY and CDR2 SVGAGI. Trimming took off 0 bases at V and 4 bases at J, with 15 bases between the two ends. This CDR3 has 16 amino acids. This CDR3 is CASSYSPQGRFYGYTF. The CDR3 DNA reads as TGTGCCAGCAGTTACTCCCCCCAGGGGCGGTTCTATGGCTACACCTTC.

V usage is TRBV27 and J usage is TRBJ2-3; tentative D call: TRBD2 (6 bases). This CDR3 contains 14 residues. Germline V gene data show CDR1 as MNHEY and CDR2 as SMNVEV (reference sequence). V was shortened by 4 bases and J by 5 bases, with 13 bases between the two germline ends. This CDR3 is CASSSRGGRDTQYF. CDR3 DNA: TGTGCCAGCAGTTCCCGAGGAGGGAGAGATACGCAGTATTTT.

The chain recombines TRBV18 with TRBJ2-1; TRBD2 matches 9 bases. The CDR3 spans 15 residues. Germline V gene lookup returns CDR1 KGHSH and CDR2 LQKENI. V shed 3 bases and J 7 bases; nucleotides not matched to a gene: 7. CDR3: CASSPRTSVGNEQFF. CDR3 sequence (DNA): TGTGCCAGCTCACCCAGGACTAGCGTAGGAAATGAGCAGTTCTTC.

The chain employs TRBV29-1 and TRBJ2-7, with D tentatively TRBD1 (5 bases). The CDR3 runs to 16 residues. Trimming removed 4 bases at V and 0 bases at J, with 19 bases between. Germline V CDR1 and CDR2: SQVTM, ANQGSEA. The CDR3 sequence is CSVASYRKIFSYEQYF. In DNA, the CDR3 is TGCAGCGTTGCCTCATACAGGAAGATTTTCTCCTACGAGCAGTACTTC.

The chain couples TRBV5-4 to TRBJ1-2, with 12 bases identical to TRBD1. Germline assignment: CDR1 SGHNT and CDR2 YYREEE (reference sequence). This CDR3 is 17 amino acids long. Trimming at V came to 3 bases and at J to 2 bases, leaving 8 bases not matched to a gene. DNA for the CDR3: TGTGCCAGCAGCTCGGCTGGGGACAGGGGGCGAAACTATGGCTACACCTTC. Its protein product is CASSSAGDRGRNYGYTF.